The present T cell receptor (beta chain) was sequenced within a study of blood T cell repertoires in COVID-19. Across the study: Whether acute or convalescent, the COVID-19 samples came from the United States, Italy and Spain.

Seattle patients were enrolled during active infection and followed longitudinally. V gave up 0 bases and J gave up 2 bases, with 5 bases separating them. Germline V gives CDR1 LGHNA, CDR2 YNFKEQ. This CDR3 region has 13 residues. As originally analysed: Reference gene primers were amplified, and this amplification served to estimate nucleated cell counts. The data were produced by immunoSEQ multiplex PCR, yet TCRdb's version contains in-frame clones alone and is incomplete. The D gene and trimming were derived from the DNA, and the V and J assignments and clone size from that table. This sample has around 290,000 clones, with about 88% found just once.

The receptor was derived from a woman in her seventies with COVID-19, enrolled during active disease. The sample consisted of peripheral blood. V is TRBV4-2 and J is TRBJ2-7; D unresolved. The CDR3 region is CASSQDNPYEQYF. Here the CDR3 DNA reads TGTGCCAGCAGCCAAGATAATCCCTACGAGCAGTACTTC.